These T cell receptor beta chains were read from a single sample in a study of identical twins. One entry per CDR3 protein results from TCRdb running MiXCR on the 5' RACE reads. Among 540,000 or so distinct CDR3 sequences listed, 20% to 25% were seen once. These data also formed part of another study, on yellow fever vaccine responses in identical twins.

Material: CD4+ T cells sorted from blood. The receptors stem from a woman aged 18-29 years in good health. CDR3s include the opening cysteine and the closing phenylalanine or tryptophan. The D gene is left open where the match is weak. Rows give clone size only sometimes, using once, few, many, or a class for an expanded clone.

clone size: -; D gene: TRBD2; J gene: TRBJ2-7; V gene: TRBV3-1; CDR3 DNA: TGTGCCAGCAGCGTCGCCCTAGCGGGCACCTACGAGCAGTACTTC; CDR3 protein: CASSVALAGTYEQYF
clone size: few; D gene: -; J gene: TRBJ1-6; V gene: TRBV3-1; CDR3 DNA: TGTGCCAGCAGCCGCCTAGGGCAGGGAAACAATTCACCCCTCCACTTT; CDR3 protein: CASSRLGQGNNSPLHF
clone size: -; D gene: -; J gene: TRBJ2-5; V gene: TRBV6-1; CDR3 DNA: TGTGCCAGCAGAGTAGTCCCCGAAAAAGAGACCCAGTACTTC; CDR3 protein: CASRVVPEKETQYF
clone size: -; D gene: TRBD2; J gene: TRBJ2-3; V gene: TRBV5-6; CDR3 DNA: TGTGCCAGCATCCTGCGATCGACTAGCGGGAGGCTAACGCAGTATTTT; CDR3 protein: CASILRSTSGRLTQYF
clone size: many; D gene: -; J gene: TRBJ2-3; V gene: TRBV5-1; CDR3 DNA: TGCGCCAGCAGCTTACCTTCTTCAGATACGCAGTATTTT; CDR3 protein: CASSLPSSDTQYF
clone size: few; D gene: TRBD2; J gene: TRBJ2-1; V gene: TRBV20-1; CDR3 DNA: TGCAGTGCTAGTTCCCCGGGACTAGGCCCTCTCAATGAGCAGTTCTTC; CDR3 protein: CSASSPGLGPLNEQFF
clone size: -; D gene: -; J gene: TRBJ2-4; V gene: TRBV20-1; CDR3 DNA: TGCAGTGCTAGACCAAACCACTTACAGGGCTTCTCGTACTTC; CDR3 protein: CSARPNHLQGFSYF
clone size: few; D gene: -; J gene: TRBJ2-3; V gene: TRBV7-9; CDR3 DNA: TGTGCCAGCAGCTTACTAGGCCCAGATACGCAGTATTTT; CDR3 protein: CASSLLGPDTQYF
clone size: -; D gene: -; J gene: TRBJ1-5; V gene: TRBV6-1; CDR3 DNA: TGTGCCAGCAGTGAGGGGCCTGATCAGCCCCAGCATTTT; CDR3 protein: CASSEGPDQPQHF
clone size: few; D gene: -; J gene: TRBJ2-3; V gene: TRBV9; CDR3 DNA: TGTGCCAGCAGCGTAGGTGAGGATACGCAGTATTTT; CDR3 protein: CASSVGEDTQYF
clone size: few; D gene: TRBD2; J gene: TRBJ2-1; V gene: TRBV12-3/TRBV12-4; CDR3 DNA: TGTGCCAGCAGTTTACTGTGGCTTAGCGGGTACAATGAGCAGTTCTTC; CDR3 protein: CASSLLWLSGYNEQFF
clone size: -; D gene: -; J gene: TRBJ2-6; V gene: TRBV10-3; CDR3 DNA: TGTGCCGTCTGGGGGGATAGCTCTGGGGCCAACGTCCTGACTTTC; CDR3 protein: CAVWGDSSGANVLTF
clone size: -; D gene: -; J gene: TRBJ2-2; V gene: TRBV24-1; CDR3 DNA: TGTGCCACCAACGGGGGCCTTAACACCGGGGAGCTGTTTTTT; CDR3 protein: CATNGGLNTGELFF
clone size: few; D gene: TRBD2; J gene: TRBJ2-1; V gene: TRBV5-1; CDR3 DNA: TGCGCCAGCAGCGCTACTACGACTAGCGGGTACAATGAGCAGTTCTTC; CDR3 protein: CASSATTTSGYNEQFF
clone size: -; D gene: -; J gene: TRBJ2-5; V gene: TRBV6-5; CDR3 DNA: TGTGCCAGCGGCGGAGCAAAGACCCAGTACTTC; CDR3 protein: CASGGAKTQYF
clone size: once; D gene: -; J gene: TRBJ2-6; V gene: TRBV9; CDR3 DNA: TGTGCCAGCAGCGTAGCCCCTCGCGGAAGCTCTGGGGCCAACGTCCTGACTTTC; CDR3 protein: CASSVAPRGSSGANVLTF
clone size: few; D gene: -; J gene: TRBJ2-7; V gene: TRBV6-6; CDR3 DNA: TGTGCCAGCAGTTACGTACCTGGCGGGGAGCAGTACTTC; CDR3 protein: CASSYVPGGEQYF
clone size: -; D gene: -; J gene: TRBJ2-3; V gene: TRBV12-3/TRBV12-4; CDR3 DNA: TGTGCCAGCAGTTTAGTTGGCTGGTCCGTAGGGGGTACTAGCACAGATACGCAGTATTTT; CDR3 protein: CASSLVGWSVGGTSTDTQYF
clone size: few; D gene: -; J gene: TRBJ2-2; V gene: TRBV12-3/TRBV12-4; CDR3 DNA: TGTGCCAGCAGGTTTACCGGGACGCCGACGACCGACAGGAGCAACGGGGAGCTGTTTTTT; CDR3 protein: CASRFTGTPTTDRSNGELFF
clone size: few; D gene: -; J gene: TRBJ1-2; V gene: TRBV6-1; CDR3 DNA: TGTGCCAGCCTCCAGCTTAACTATGGCTACACCTTC; CDR3 protein: CASLQLNYGYTF
clone size: -; D gene: TRBD2; J gene: TRBJ2-1; V gene: TRBV27; CDR3 DNA: TGTGCCAGCAGTTCTGGCGGAGCGGGGAACAATGAGCAGTTCTTC; CDR3 protein: CASSSGGAGNNEQFF
clone size: -; D gene: -; J gene: TRBJ2-2; V gene: TRBV29-1; CDR3 DNA: TGCAGCGTTCATAAACCCCTGACCGGGGAGCTGTTTTTT; CDR3 protein: CSVHKPLTGELFF
clone size: -; D gene: TRBD1; J gene: TRBJ2-7; V gene: TRBV6-1; CDR3 DNA: TGTGCCAGCAGAAGCGCAGGGGGTTACGAGCAGTACTTC; CDR3 protein: CASRSAGGYEQYF
clone size: -; D gene: -; J gene: TRBJ1-2; V gene: TRBV19; CDR3 DNA: TGTGCCAGTATCTCCCTGGGGGCTGCTCGGGGCTACACCTTC; CDR3 protein: CASISLGAARGYTF
clone size: -; D gene: TRBD2; J gene: TRBJ2-7; V gene: TRBV29-1; CDR3 DNA: TGCAGCGTTGTTGGGACTAGCGGGCGCGAGCAGTACTTC; CDR3 protein: CSVVGTSGREQYF
clone size: -; D gene: -; J gene: TRBJ2-3; V gene: TRBV5-1; CDR3 DNA: TGCGCCAGCCAAATTGGGATCCACACAGATACGCAGTATTTT; CDR3 protein: CASQIGIHTDTQYF
clone size: -; D gene: -; J gene: TRBJ2-7; V gene: TRBV7-3; CDR3 DNA: TGTGCCAGCCTGGCGGGGCGGGAAAGCTCCTACGAGCAGTACTTC; CDR3 protein: CASLAGRESSYEQYF
clone size: -; D gene: TRBD1; J gene: TRBJ2-1; V gene: TRBV28; CDR3 DNA: TGTGCCAGCAGTGCCTCATTTGGGACAGGACGGGGGAATGAGCAGTTCTTC; CDR3 protein: CASSASFGTGRGNEQFF
clone size: -; D gene: -; J gene: TRBJ2-2; V gene: TRBV11-2; CDR3 DNA: TGTGCCAGCAGCCCGCAAGGCGGGGCCGGGGAGCTGTTTTTT; CDR3 protein: CASSPQGGAGELFF
clone size: few; D gene: -; J gene: TRBJ1-2; V gene: TRBV7-9; CDR3 DNA: TGTGCCAGCAGCCCCGAACCTGGAATCTATGGCTACACCTTC; CDR3 protein: CASSPEPGIYGYTF
clone size: few; D gene: -; J gene: TRBJ1-6; V gene: TRBV5-1; CDR3 DNA: TGCGCCAGCAGCGGAGGAGGATCACCCCTCCACTTT; CDR3 protein: CASSGGGSPLHF
clone size: -; D gene: -; J gene: TRBJ2-7; V gene: TRBV2; CDR3 DNA: TGTGCCAGCAGTGCCAGCGGTCCCTACGAGCAGTACTTC; CDR3 protein: CASSASGPYEQYF
clone size: -; D gene: -; J gene: TRBJ2-5; V gene: TRBV7-9; CDR3 DNA: TGTGCCAGCAGCTCACACAGGGATTGGGAGACCCAGTACTTC; CDR3 protein: CASSSHRDWETQYF
clone size: few; D gene: -; J gene: TRBJ2-4; V gene: TRBV6-5; CDR3 DNA: TGTGCCAGCAGTTACGGGATAGCCAAAAACATTCAGTACTTC; CDR3 protein: CASSYGIAKNIQYF
clone size: -; D gene: TRBD2; J gene: TRBJ2-3; V gene: TRBV20-1; CDR3 DNA: TGCAGTGCTACCGTCGCGGGGGGCGTTTCAGATACGCAGTATTTT; CDR3 protein: CSATVAGGVSDTQYF
clone size: -; D gene: -; J gene: TRBJ1-5; V gene: TRBV6-5; CDR3 DNA: TGTGCCAGCAGTTCACAGGGAGGCAGCAATCAGCCCCAGCATTTT; CDR3 protein: CASSSQGGSNQPQHF
clone size: -; D gene: -; J gene: TRBJ2-3; V gene: TRBV3-1; CDR3 DNA: TGTGCCAGCAGCCAAGTCCCCACAGATACGCAGTATTTT; CDR3 protein: CASSQVPTDTQYF
clone size: few; D gene: TRBD1; J gene: TRBJ2-2; V gene: TRBV5-1; CDR3 DNA: TGCGCCAGCAGCCCTGACAGGGTACACACCGGGGAGCTGTTTTTT; CDR3 protein: CASSPDRVHTGELFF
clone size: -; D gene: -; J gene: TRBJ1-1; V gene: TRBV4-2; CDR3 DNA: TGTGCCAGCAGCCAAGATACGGTCCCGAGCACTGAAGCTTTCTTT; CDR3 protein: CASSQDTVPSTEAFF
clone size: few; D gene: -; J gene: TRBJ1-2; V gene: TRBV10-3; CDR3 DNA: TGTGCCATCAGCGCCGACCATTATGGCTACACCTTC; CDR3 protein: CAISADHYGYTF
clone size: -; D gene: -; J gene: TRBJ1-1; V gene: TRBV18; CDR3 DNA: TGTGCCAGCTCACCCAGGGGTAGGAACCCCGGGGCGAACACTGAAGCTTTCTTT; CDR3 protein: CASSPRGRNPGANTEAFF